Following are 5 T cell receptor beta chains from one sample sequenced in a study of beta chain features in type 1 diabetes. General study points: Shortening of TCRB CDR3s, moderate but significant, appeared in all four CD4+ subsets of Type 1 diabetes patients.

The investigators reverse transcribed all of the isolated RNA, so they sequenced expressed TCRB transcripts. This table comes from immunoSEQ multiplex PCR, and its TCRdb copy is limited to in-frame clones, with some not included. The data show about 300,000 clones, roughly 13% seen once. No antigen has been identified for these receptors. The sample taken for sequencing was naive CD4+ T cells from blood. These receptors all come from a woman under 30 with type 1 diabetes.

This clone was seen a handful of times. DNA of the CDR3: TGTGCCAGCAGCCAGTTAGCGGGATCAACAGATACGCAGTATTTT. It is translated as CASSQLAGSTDTQYF. This chain links TRBV14 with TRBJ2-3; TRBD2 aligns across 8 bases. The CDR3 spans 15 residues. CDR1 and CDR2 (germline): SGHDN, FVKESK. V trimming: 3 bases; J trimming: 3 bases; junction bases outside the gene matches: 5.

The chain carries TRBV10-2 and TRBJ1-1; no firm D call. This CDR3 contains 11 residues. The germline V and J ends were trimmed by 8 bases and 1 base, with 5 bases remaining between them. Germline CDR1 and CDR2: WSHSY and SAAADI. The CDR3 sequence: CASRGNTEAFF. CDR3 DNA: TGCGCCAGCCGGGGGAACACTGAAGCTTTCTTT.

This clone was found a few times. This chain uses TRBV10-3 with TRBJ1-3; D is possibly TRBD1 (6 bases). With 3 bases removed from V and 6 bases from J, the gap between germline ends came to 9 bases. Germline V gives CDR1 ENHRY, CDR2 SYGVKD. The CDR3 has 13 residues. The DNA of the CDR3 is TGTGCCATCAGTGAAGGACAGAAAAACACCATATATTTT. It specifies CAISEGQKNTIYF.

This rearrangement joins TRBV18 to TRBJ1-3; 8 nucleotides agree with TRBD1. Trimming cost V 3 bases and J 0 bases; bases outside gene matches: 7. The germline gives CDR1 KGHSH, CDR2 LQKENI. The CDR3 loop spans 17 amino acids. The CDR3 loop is CASSPPGQANSGNTIYF. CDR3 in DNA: TGTGCCAGCTCACCTCCGGGACAGGCAAACTCTGGAAACACCATATATTTT.

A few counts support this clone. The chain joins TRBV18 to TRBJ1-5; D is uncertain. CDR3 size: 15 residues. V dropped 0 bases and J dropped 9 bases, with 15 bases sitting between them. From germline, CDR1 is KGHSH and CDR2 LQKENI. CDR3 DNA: TGTGCCAGCTCACCACCGGAAGCGGGCGGTCGGCCCCAGCATTTT. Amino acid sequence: CASSPPEAGGRPQHF.